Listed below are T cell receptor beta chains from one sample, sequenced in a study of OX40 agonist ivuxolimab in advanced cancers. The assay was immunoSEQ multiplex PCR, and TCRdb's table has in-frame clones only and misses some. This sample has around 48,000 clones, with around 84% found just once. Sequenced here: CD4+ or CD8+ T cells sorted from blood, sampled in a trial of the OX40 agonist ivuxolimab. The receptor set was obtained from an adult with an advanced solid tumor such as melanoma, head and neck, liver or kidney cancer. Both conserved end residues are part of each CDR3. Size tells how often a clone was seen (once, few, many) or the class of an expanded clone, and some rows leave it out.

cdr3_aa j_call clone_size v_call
CASSYTSWDSTYEQYF TRBJ2-7 - TRBV6-5
CASSAAKTSYYEQYF TRBJ2-7 - TRBV5-4
CSVADWPQVRQYF TRBJ2-5 - TRBV29-1
CASSRGGPIGYEQYF TRBJ2-7 - TRBV19
CASSPLQSNYGYTF TRBJ1-2 - TRBV27
CASSPTGGSYEQYF TRBJ2-7 few TRBV6-5
CSVRREGYGYTF TRBJ1-2 - TRBV29-1
CASSLSGGRQETQYF TRBJ2-5 - TRBV5-6
CASSVDGGVSSYEQYF TRBJ2-7 - TRBV9
CASYKGGAGGYTF TRBJ1-2 - TRBV6-6
CASSLSARNTDTQYF TRBJ2-3 - TRBV5-4
CASSLGGITDTQYF TRBJ2-3 - TRBV7-9
CASSSSGFWTEAFF TRBJ1-1 - TRBV28
CAIGTGGFAEAFF TRBJ1-1 once TRBV10-3
CASSPGTNTEAFF TRBJ1-1 - TRBV11-1
CASSRDRGKQETQYF TRBJ2-5 - TRBV11-2